Each of the 11 T cell receptor beta chains below was sequenced from the same sample in a study of cytomegalovirus exposure and HLA in healthy donors. Primers included in the PCR were 60 Vbeta and 13 Jbeta primers. Repertoires were generated with immunoSEQ multiplex PCR, while TCRdb's copy carries only in-frame clones and drops some. This sample carries 99,000 or so clones, roughly 79% of them seen once, and the ten largest clones take approximately 5.1%. The specimen sequenced was PBMCs. The receptors derive from a male donor in good health and CMV-seronegative.

The chain links TRBV7-3 to TRBJ2-1, with 9 bases fitting TRBD2. The CDR3 length is 16 residues. V lost 0 bases to trimming and J lost 8 bases; unmatched junction nucleotides: 8. From germline, CDR1 is SGHTA and CDR2 FQGTGA. CDR3 amino acids: CASSLTAGGPPHEQFF. The CDR3 nucleotides read TGTGCCAGCAGCTTAACCGCGGGGGGGCCCCCCCATGAGCAGTTCTTC. Drawing the rest from reference TRBV7-3 and TRBJ2-1, the complete variable domain is GAGVSQTPSNKVTEKGKYVELRCDPISGHTALYWYRQSLGQGPEFLIYFQGTGAADDSGLPNDRFFAVRPEGSVSTLKIQRTERGDSAVYLCASSLTAGGPPHEQFFGPGTRLTVL.

The chain uses TRBV19 and TRBJ2-3; 8 bases are a match to TRBD1. This CDR3 has 15 residues. CDR1 is LNHDA and CDR2 is SQIVND in the germline V gene (reference sequence). Trimming took 6 bases from V and 2 from J; bases not matched to a gene: 7. CDR3 sequence: CASRRQGRYTDTQYF. For the CDR3, the DNA is TGTGCCAGTAGGCGACAGGGGAGATACACAGATACGCAGTATTTT. Together with reference TRBV19 and TRBJ2-3, the CDR3 gives the full variable domain: DGGITQSPKYLFRKEGQNVTLSCEQNLNHDAMYWYRQDPGQGLRLIYYSQIVNDFQKGDIAEGYSVSREKKESFPLTVTSAQKNPTAFYLCASRRQGRYTDTQYFGPGTRLTVL.

This rearrangement joins TRBV2 to TRBJ2-7, with 12 bases aligning to TRBD2. V was pared by 0 bases and J by 0 bases, with 3 bases of the junction left unmatched. CDR1 is SNHLY and CDR2 is FYNNEI in the germline V gene. The CDR3 runs to 17 residues. Written as DNA, the CDR3 is TGTGCCAGCAGTGAAGCGGGACTAGCGGGCCTCTCCTACGAGCAGTACTTC. This translates into CASSEAGLAGLSYEQYF.

This clone showed up just once. The chain recombines TRBV5-4 with TRBJ2-1, with 9 bases lining up with TRBD1. CDR3 length equals 18 residues. V was clipped by 1 base and J by 6 bases; unmatched bases: 14. The V gene's germline CDR1 is SGHNT and CDR2 YYREEE (reference sequence). In DNA, the CDR3 is TGTGCCAGCAGCTTGTTGTGGGGACAGGGAGGGACCATCAATGAGCAGTTCTTC. Amino acids: CASSLLWGQGGTINEQFF.

This chain uses TRBV7-2 with TRBJ2-1; 9 bases are shared with TRBD1. The CDR3 runs 17 residues. The V gene end was trimmed by 5 bases and the J gene end by 2 bases; junction bases not matched to a gene: 10. Germline CDR1 reads SGHTA; CDR2 reads FQGNSA. The CDR3 region has the DNA TGTGCCAGCAGCCAACGGACAGGGGCGAGCCCCTACAATGAGCAGTTCTTC. As protein: CASSQRTGASPYNEQFF. The full variable domain, in which reference TRBV7-2 and TRBJ2-1 provide the parts outside the CDR3, is GAGVSQSPSNKVTEKGKDVELRCDPISGHTALYWYRQSLGQGLEFLIYFQGNSAPDKSGLPSDRFSAERTGGSVSTLTIQRTQQEDSAVYLCASSQRTGASPYNEQFFGPGTRLTVL.

The CDR3 sequence: CAGTGGGQPQHF. CDR3 nucleotide sequence: TGTGCCGGAACAGGGGGGGGTCAGCCCCAGCATTTT. The chain has TRBV7-6 and TRBJ1-5, with 8 bases fitting TRBD1. Per germline, CDR1 SGHVS and CDR2 FNYEAQ. The length of the CDR3 is 12 residues. After removal of 11 bases from V and 6 bases from J, the junction contained 6 bases not matched to a gene.

This chain uses TRBV7-2 with TRBJ2-7, with 7 bases that match TRBD2. Germline trimming cut 4 bases from V and 0 bases from J; bases unmatched to any gene: 6. The CDR3 is 15 amino acids. The germline V gene has CDR1 SGHTA and CDR2 FQGNSA. The CDR3 DNA follows: TGTGCCAGCAGCTCGAGAGCGGGGCACTCCTACGAGCAGTACTTC. Its translation: CASSSRAGHSYEQYF.

The CDR3 DNA is TGTGCCAGCAGCCAACGGTTCTCCAGGGCGAACACCGGGGAGCTGTTTTTT. It specifies CASSQRFSRANTGELFF. The rearrangement uses TRBV14 and TRBJ2-2; D may be TRBD1 (5 bases). There are 17 residues in the CDR3. Trimming took 2 bases from V and 0 from J, leaving 13 bases between them. Germline V gene sequence: CDR1 SGHDN, CDR2 FVKESK. Filled out from reference TRBV14 and TRBJ2-2, the complete variable domain reads EAGVTQFPSHSVIEKGQTVTLRCDPISGHDNLYWYRRVMGKEIKFLLHFVKESKQDESGMPNNRFLAERTGGTYSTLKVQPAELEDSGVYFCASSQRFSRANTGELFFGEGSRLTVL.

This clone was counted a single time. The V call is TRBV19, the J call TRBJ2-3; 11 nucleotides match TRBD2. The V gene end was trimmed by 6 bases and the J gene end by 3 bases; junction bases not matched to a gene: 5. CDR1 is LNHDA, CDR2 SQIVND, per germline (reference sequence). The CDR3 consists of 15 residues. The chain's CDR3 is CASRPSGRSTDTQYF. The DNA for the CDR3 is TGTGCCAGTAGGCCTAGCGGGAGGTCAACAGATACGCAGTATTTT.

Notes on this clone: A junction end diverges from the germline sequence, so it may reflect a read error. The gene calls are TRBV7-9 and TRBJ1-5; weak D call: TRBD1 (6 bases). Germline V CDR1 and CDR2: SEHNR, FQNEAQ (reference sequence). The CDR3 runs to 12 residues. The CDR3 DNA follows: TGTTCCAGCGCCACAGGGTCACAGCCCCAGCATTTT. This codes for CSSATGSQPQHF.

This chain joins TRBV30 and TRBJ2-7; TRBD2 agrees at 8 bases. V shed 0 bases and J 2 bases; nucleotides not matched to a gene: 3. Germline lookup yields CDR1 GTSNPN and CDR2 SVGIG (reference sequence). The CDR3 spans 14 residues. The CDR3 DNA reads TGTGCCTGGAGTGTAGCGGGAGTAGCCTACGAGCAGTACTTC. This translates into CAWSVAGVAYEQYF.